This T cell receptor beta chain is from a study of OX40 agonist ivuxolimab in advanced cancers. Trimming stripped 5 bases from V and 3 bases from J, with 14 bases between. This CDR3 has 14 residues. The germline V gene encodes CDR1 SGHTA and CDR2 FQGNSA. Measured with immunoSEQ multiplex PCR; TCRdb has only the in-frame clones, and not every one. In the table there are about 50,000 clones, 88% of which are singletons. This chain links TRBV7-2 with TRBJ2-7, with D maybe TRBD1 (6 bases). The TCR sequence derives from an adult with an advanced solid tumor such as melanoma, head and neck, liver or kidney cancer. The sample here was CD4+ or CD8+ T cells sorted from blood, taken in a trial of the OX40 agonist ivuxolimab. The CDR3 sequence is CASSGNRVSYEQYF. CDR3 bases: TGTGCCAGCAGCGGAAACAGGGTTAGCTACGAGCAGTACTTC.